The rows below give T cell receptor beta chains drawn from one sample of a study of PD-1 blockade in classical Hodgkin lymphoma. Generated by immunoSEQ multiplex PCR, the TCRdb table keeps only in-frame clones and is missing some. The sample records some 150,000 clones, less than 80% being singletons. The source material was peripheral blood mononuclear cells (PBMCs), sampled before the second cycle of nivolumab. These receptors all stem from a human donor with classical Hodgkin lymphoma. Each CDR3 is given with its conserved first and last residue. D genes are given only for firm matches. Size values are once, few and many counts, or a class for expanded clones, and some rows have none.

TRBJ2-3,16,TRBV7-3,TRBD2,.,CASSWGGLAGADTQYF,TGTGCCAGCAGCTGGGGGGGACTAGCGGGAGCAGATACGCAGTATTTT
TRBJ1-1,14,TRBV5-1,.,.,CASSQVRANTEAFF,TGCGCCAGCAGCCAAGTCCGGGCGAACACTGAAGCTTTCTTT
TRBJ1-5,15,TRBV15,TRBD1,.,CATSRDWDSSQPQHF,TGTGCCACCAGCAGAGATTGGGACAGTTCTCAGCCCCAGCATTTT
TRBJ2-5,14,TRBV7-3,TRBD2,.,CASSLMAGGETQYF,TGTGCCAGCAGCTTAATGGCGGGAGGAGAGACCCAGTACTTC
TRBJ1-2,12,TRBV28,.,few,CASSLSNYGYTF,TGTGCCAGCAGTTTGTCGAATTATGGCTACACCTTC
TRBJ2-7,13,TRBV15,.,.,CATSIQAGYEQYF,TGTGCCACCAGCATTCAGGCTGGCTACGAGCAGTACTTC
TRBJ1-3,16,TRBV7-8,.,.,CASSMLVAPTGNTIYF,TGTGCCAGCAGCATGTTAGTCGCCCCCACTGGAAACACCATATATTTT
TRBJ2-5,14,TRBV15,.,.,CATSSRQVQETQYF,TGTGCCACCAGCAGTCGACAGGTCCAAGAGACCCAGTACTTC
TRBJ2-1,13,TRBV5-4,TRBD1,.,CATDTGGFNEQFF,TGTGCCACCGATACAGGGGGGTTCAATGAGCAGTTCTTC
TRBJ2-5,14,TRBV27,TRBD2,.,CASSFASGSGQQYF,TGTGCCAGCAGTTTTGCTAGCGGGAGTGGACAGCAGTACTTC
TRBJ2-1,17,TRBV19,TRBD2,.,CASSIGTGLARENEQFF,TGTGCCAGTAGTATAGGCACGGGACTAGCGAGGGAGAATGAGCAGTTCTTC
TRBJ2-7,14,TRBV18,.,.,CASSPYGEGYEQYF,TGTGCCAGCTCACCATACGGTGAAGGCTACGAGCAGTACTTC
TRBJ2-5,15,TRBV7-2,.,.,CASSLVSGGLETQYF,TGTGCCAGCAGCTTAGTGTCCGGGGGTCTGGAGACCCAGTACTTC
TRBJ2-7,14,TRBV7-6,.,.,CASSPLGGPYEQYF,TGTGCCAGCAGCCCCCTAGGCGGTCCCTACGAGCAGTACTTC
TRBJ2-3,11,TRBV28,.,.,CASSSTDTQYF,TGTGCCAGCAGTTCCACAGATACGCAGTATTTT
TRBJ1-5,13,TRBV2,.,once,CASSEAYAQPQHF,TGTGCCAGCAGTGAAGCTTACGCTCAGCCCCAGCATTTT